This TCR beta chain was sequenced in a study of T-cell reconstitution after alpha-beta-depleted transplantation in children. Study conclusions and caveats: Newly generated T cells supplied most T-cell counts and diversity one year post-transplant. Several hundred expanded graft clones reportedly supplied alpha-beta T cells about two months after transplant. Some patients showed high day-60 TCRbeta diversity, which derived from surviving recipient T cells and thymic progenitors.

J lost 6 bases, V lost 3 bases, and 11 bases had no gene match. The CDR3 extends over 16 amino acids. The germline V gene encodes CDR1 SGHKS and CDR2 YYEKEE (reference sequence). Using unique molecular identifiers, the investigators prepared the TCRbeta library. MiXCR was run by TCRdb on the PCR reads, yielding one entry per CDR3 protein. Of around 450,000 distinct CDR3 sequences listed, roughly a tenth were seen once; the top ten hold 2%. This clonotype was found many times. Its antigen is unidentified. V is TRBV5-5 and J is TRBJ2-2; 7 positions agree with TRBD2. The sample consisted of PBMCs, taken before TCRalphabeta/CD19-depleted stem cell transplant. The origin of this receptor is a child aged 2-15 years with inherited bone marrow failure, due to receive a stem cell transplant. The CDR3, as DNA: TGTGCCAGCAGCTCCCTGGCGGGAGTCAGGTCCGGGGAGCTGTTTTTT. Translated: CASSSLAGVRSGELFF.